This passage covers 3 T cell receptor beta chains from one sample sequenced in a study of T cells in Graves' hyperthyroidism and ophthalmopathy. There were TCR beta CDR3 regions amplified from RNA transcripts. The HTBI primer set was used in a first-round RT-PCR of the TCR CDR3. TCRdb re-analysed the multiplex PCR reads in MiXCR, keeping a single row per CDR3 protein. This repertoire shows nearly 600,000 distinct CDR3 sequences, around 13% found once; its top ten account for less than 6%. The sequenced sample was blood. These receptors were taken from a woman in her twenties or thirties with Graves' hyperthyroidism that later progressed to Graves' ophthalmopathy.

This clonotype was picked up a small number of times. This rearrangement joins TRBV15 to TRBJ2-2; 9 nucleotides line up with TRBD1. The germline V gene has CDR1 LNHNV and CDR2 YYDKDF (reference sequence). The V segment lost 1 base and the J segment 5 bases; nucleotides outside the gene matches: 8. The CDR3 extends over 17 amino acids. CDR3 nucleotide sequence: TGTGCCACCAGCAGAGGAAGACAGGGGGACGGAACCGGGGAGCTGTTTTTT. Translating gives CATSRGRQGDGTGELFF.

This clonotype was seen repeatedly, ten times or more. The CDR3 DNA follows: TGCGCAGGGGGCCGGAACACTGAAGCTTTCTTT. Encoded protein: CAGGRNTEAFF. The gene calls are TRBV29-1 and TRBJ1-1; 8 bases fit TRBD1. Germline V CDR1 and CDR2: SQVTM, ANQGSEA. The CDR3 covers 11 residues.

This clonotype was observed many times. The rearrangement links TRBV15 to TRBJ1-2; D may be TRBD1 (6 bases). The germline CDR1 and CDR2 sequences are LNHNV and YYDKDF (reference sequence). V was cut by 5 bases and J by 4 bases, with 20 bases left in between. This CDR3 has 16 amino acids. This CDR3 is CATSGGIQGRGYGYTF. CDR3 sequence (DNA): TGTGCCACCAGCGGAGGAATACAGGGAAGAGGCTATGGCTACACCTTC.